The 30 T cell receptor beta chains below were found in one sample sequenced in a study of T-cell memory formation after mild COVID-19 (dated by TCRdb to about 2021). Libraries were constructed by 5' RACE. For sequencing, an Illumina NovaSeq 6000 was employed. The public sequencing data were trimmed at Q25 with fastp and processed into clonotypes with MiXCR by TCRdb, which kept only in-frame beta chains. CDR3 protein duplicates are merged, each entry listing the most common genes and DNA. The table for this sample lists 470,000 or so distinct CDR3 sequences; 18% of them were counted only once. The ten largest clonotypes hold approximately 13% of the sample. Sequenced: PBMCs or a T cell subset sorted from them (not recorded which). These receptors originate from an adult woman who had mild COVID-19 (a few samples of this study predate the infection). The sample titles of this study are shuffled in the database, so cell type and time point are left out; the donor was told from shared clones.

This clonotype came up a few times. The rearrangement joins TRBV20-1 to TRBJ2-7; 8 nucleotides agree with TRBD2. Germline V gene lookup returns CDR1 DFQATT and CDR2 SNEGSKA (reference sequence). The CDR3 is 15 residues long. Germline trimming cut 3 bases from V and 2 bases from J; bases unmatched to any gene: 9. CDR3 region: CSARGGSGNPYEQYF. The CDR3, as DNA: TGCAGTGCTAGGGGCGGTAGCGGGAATCCCTACGAGCAGTACTTC.

DNA for the CDR3: TGTGCCAGCTCAGACCGACAGGGGAGATCACCCCTCCACTTT. Its translation is CASSDRQGRSPLHF. This rearrangement joins TRBV18 to TRBJ1-6, with 8 positions matching TRBD1. V shed 5 bases, J shed 10 bases, and the junction held 7 bases outside the gene matches. The CDR3 sequence is 14 residues long. Germline V gene data show CDR1 as KGHSH and CDR2 as LQKENI.

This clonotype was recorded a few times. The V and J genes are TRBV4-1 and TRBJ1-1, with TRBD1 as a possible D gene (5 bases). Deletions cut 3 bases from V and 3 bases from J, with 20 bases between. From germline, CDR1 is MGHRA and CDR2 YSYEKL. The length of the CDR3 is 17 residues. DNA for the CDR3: TGCGCCAGCAGCCAGAAAACCGGGACCCCACTCTACACTGAAGCTTTCTTT. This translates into CASSQKTGTPLYTEAFF.

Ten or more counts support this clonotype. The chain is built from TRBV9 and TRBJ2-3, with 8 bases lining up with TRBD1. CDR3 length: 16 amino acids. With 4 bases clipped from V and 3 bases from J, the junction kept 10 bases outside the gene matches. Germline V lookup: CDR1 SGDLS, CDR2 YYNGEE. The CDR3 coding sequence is TGTGCCAGCAGCACCCAAACAGGGGGTATAACAGATACGCAGTATTTT. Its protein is CASSTQTGGITDTQYF.

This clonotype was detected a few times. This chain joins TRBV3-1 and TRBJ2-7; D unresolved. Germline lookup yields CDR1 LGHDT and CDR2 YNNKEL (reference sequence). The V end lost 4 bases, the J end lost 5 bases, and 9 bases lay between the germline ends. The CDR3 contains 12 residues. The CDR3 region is CASSLTRDEQYF. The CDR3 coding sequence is TGTGCCAGCAGCCTCACACGAGACGAGCAGTACTTC.

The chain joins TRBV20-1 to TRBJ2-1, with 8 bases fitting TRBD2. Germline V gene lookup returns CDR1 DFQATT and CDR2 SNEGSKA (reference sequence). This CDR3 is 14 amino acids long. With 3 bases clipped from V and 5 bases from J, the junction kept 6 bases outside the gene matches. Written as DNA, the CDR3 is TGCAGTGCTAGGGTAGCGGGGTCTGACAATGAGCAGTTCTTC. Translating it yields CSARVAGSDNEQFF.

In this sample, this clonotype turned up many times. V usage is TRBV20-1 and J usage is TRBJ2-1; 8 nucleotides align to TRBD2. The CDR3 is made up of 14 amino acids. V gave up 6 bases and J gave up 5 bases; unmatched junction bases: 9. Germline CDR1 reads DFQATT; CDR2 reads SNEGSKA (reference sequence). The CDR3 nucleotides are TGCAGTGCCCCTCACATAGCGGGAAACAATGAGCAGTTCTTC. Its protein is CSAPHIAGNNEQFF.

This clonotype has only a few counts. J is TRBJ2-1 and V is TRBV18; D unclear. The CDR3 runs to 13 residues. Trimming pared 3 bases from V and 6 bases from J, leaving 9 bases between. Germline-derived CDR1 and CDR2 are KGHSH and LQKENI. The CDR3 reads CASSPQVPNEQFF. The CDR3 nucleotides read TGTGCCAGCTCACCCCAGGTGCCCAATGAGCAGTTCTTC.

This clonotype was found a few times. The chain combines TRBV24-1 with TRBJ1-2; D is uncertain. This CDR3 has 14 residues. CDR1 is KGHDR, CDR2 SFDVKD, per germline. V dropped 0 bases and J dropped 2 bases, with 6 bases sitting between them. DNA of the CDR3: TGTGCCACCAGTGATTTGGGGAGGAACTATGGCTACACCTTC. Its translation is CATSDLGRNYGYTF.

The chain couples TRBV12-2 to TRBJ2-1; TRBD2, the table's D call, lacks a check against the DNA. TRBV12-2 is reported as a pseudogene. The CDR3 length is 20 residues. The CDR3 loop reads CASRLLGGGPGMLQNNEQFF. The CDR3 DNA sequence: TGTGCAAGTCGCTTACTTGGGGGAGGGCCGGGAATGCTGCAAAACAATGAGCAGTTCTTC.

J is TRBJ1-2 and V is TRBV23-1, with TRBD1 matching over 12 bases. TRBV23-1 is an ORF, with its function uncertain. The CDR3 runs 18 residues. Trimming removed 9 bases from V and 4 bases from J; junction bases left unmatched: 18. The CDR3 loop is CASWLLRGQGAPRYGYTF. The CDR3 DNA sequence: TGCGCCAGTTGGCTCCTCAGGGGACAGGGGGCGCCCCGCTATGGCTACACCTTC.

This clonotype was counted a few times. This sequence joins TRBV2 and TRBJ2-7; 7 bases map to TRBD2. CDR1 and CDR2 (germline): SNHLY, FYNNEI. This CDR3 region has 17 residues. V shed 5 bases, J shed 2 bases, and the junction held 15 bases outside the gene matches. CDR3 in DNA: TGTGCCAGCAGTTTTACACGACGGCGGGAGCGTCCCTACGAGCAGTACTTC. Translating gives CASSFTRRRERPYEQYF.

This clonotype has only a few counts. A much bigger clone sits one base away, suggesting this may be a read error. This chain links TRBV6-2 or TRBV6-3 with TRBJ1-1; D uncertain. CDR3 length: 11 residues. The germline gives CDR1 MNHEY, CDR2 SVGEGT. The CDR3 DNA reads TGTGCCACCAGTCCGAACACTGAAGCTTTCTTT. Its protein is CATSPNTEAFF.

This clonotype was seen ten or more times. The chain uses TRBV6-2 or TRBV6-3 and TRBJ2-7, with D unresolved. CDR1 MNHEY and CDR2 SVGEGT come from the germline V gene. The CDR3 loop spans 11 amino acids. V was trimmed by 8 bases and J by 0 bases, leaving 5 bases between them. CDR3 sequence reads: CASRFSYEQYF. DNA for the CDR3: TGTGCCAGCCGTTTCTCCTACGAGCAGTACTTC.

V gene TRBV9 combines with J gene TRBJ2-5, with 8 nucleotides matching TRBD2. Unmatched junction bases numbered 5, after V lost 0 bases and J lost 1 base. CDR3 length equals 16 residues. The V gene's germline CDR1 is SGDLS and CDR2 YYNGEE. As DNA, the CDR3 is TGTGCCAGCAGCGTAGGGATTAGCGGGACCCAAGAGACCCAGTACTTC. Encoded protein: CASSVGISGTQETQYF.

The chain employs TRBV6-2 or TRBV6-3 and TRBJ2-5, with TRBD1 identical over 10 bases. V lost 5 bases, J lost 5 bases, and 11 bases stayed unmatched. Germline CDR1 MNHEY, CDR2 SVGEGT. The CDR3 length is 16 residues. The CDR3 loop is CASSTSGTGVGETQYF. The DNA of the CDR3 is TGTGCCAGCAGTACCTCCGGGACAGGGGTGGGCGAGACCCAGTACTTC.

CDR3 DNA: TGTGCTAGTGGTTTGGTACGATGGGACGGGGACACAGATACGCAGTATTTT. This encodes CASGLVRWDGDTDTQYF. The V and J genes are TRBV12-5 and TRBJ2-3; TRBD1 or TRBD2 may be the D gene (5 bases each). Germline V gene sequence: CDR1 LGHNT, CDR2 FRNRAP. This CDR3 contains 17 residues. The V end was cut by 0 bases, the J end by 2 bases, with 15 bases between.

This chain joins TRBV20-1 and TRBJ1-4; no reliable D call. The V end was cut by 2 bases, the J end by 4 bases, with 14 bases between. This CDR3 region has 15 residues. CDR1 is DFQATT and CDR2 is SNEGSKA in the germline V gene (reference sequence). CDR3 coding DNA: TGCAGTGCTAGACCCCCGGGCCGGGGTAATGAAAAACTGTTTTTT. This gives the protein CSARPPGRGNEKLFF.

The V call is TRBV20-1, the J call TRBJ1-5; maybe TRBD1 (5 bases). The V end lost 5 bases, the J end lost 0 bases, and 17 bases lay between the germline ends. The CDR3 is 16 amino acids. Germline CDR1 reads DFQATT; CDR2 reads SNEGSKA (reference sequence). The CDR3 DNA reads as TGCAGTGCTCCTGGGGGGAGTCCCTATAGCAATCAGCCCCAGCATTTT. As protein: CSAPGGSPYSNQPQHF.

The CDR3, as DNA: TGTGCCAGCAGCCGGAGCGGGAGGGCCAACAATGAGCAGTTCTTC. It translates to CASSRSGRANNEQFF. The gene calls are TRBV3-1 and TRBJ2-1; 10 bases align to TRBD2. This CDR3 contains 15 residues. Losses at the gene ends were 4 bases for V and 5 bases for J; bases not matched to a gene: 5. The germline CDR1 and CDR2 sequences are LGHDT and YNNKEL (reference sequence).

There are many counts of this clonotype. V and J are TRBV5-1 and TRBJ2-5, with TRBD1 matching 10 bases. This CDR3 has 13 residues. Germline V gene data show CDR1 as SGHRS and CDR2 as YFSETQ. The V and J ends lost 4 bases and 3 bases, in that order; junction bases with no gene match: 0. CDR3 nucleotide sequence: TGCGCCAGCAGCGGGACAGGGGAAGAGACCCAGTACTTC. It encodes CASSGTGEETQYF.

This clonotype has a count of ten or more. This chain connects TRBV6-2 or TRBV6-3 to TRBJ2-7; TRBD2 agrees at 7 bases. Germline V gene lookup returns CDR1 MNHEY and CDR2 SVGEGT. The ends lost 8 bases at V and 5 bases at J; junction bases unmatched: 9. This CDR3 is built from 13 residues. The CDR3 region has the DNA TGTGCCAGCCGGCGGGCTAGCGGAGACGAGCAGTACTTC. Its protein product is CASRRASGDEQYF.

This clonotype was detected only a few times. DNA of the CDR3: TGTGCCAGCAGCTCTGGGACTAGCGCAGGCACAGATACGCAGTATTTT. This codes for CASSSGTSAGTDTQYF. V gene TRBV12-3 or TRBV12-4 combines with J gene TRBJ2-3; 10 nucleotides line up with TRBD2. The CDR3 loop spans 16 amino acids. J gave up 1 base and V 6 bases, and 7 bases lay outside the gene matches.

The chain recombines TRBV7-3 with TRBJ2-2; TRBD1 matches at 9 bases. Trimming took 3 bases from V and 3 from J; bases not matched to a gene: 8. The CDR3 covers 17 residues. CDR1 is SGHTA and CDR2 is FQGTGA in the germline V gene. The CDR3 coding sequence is TGTGCCAGCAGCTTGAATTTGGACAGGGGATACACCGGGGAGCTGTTTTTT. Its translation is CASSLNLDRGYTGELFF.

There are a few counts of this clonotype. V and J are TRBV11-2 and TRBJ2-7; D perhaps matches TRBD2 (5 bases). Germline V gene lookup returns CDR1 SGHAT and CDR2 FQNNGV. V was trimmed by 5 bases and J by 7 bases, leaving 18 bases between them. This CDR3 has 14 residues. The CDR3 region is CASSAFYPTGEQYF. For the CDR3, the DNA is TGTGCCAGCAGCGCATTCTACCCGACGGGGGAGCAGTACTTC.

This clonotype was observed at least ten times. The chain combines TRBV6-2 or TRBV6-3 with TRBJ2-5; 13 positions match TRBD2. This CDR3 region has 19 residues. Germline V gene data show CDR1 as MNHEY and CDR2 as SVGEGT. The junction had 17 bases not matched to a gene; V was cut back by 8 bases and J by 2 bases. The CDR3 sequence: CASRPWRGLAGRKQETQYF. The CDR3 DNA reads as TGTGCCAGCCGACCTTGGAGGGGACTAGCGGGACGGAAACAAGAGACCCAGTACTTC.

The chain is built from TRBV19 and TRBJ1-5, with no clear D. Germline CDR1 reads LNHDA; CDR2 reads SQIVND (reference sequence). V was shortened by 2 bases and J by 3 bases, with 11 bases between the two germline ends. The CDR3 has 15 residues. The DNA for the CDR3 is TGTGCCAGTAGTATACCGGACTACCACAATCAGCCCCAGCATTTT. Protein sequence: CASSIPDYHNQPQHF.

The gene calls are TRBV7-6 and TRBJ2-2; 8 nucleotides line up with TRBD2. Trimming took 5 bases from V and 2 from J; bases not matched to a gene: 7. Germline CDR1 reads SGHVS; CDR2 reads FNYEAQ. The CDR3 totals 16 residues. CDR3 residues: CASSTIAGSNTGELFF. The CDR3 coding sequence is TGTGCCAGCAGCACTATAGCGGGAAGCAACACCGGGGAGCTGTTTTTT. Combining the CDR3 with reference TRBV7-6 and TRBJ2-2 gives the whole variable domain GAGVSQSPRYKVTKRGQDVALRCDPISGHVSLYWYRQALGQGPEFLTYFNYEAQQDKSGLPNDRFSAERPEGSISTLTIQRTEQRDSAMYRCASSTIAGSNTGELFFGEGSRLTVL.

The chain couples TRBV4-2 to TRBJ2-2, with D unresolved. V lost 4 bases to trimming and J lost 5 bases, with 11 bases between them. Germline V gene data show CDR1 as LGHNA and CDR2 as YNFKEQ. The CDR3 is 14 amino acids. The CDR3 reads CASSPATWTGELFF. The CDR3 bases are TGTGCCAGCAGCCCGGCGACATGGACCGGGGAGCTGTTTTTT.

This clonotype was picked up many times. This CDR3 reads CSVTGGVNQPQHF. CDR3 DNA sequence: TGCAGCGTTACAGGAGGGGTCAATCAGCCCCAGCATTTT. The chain employs TRBV29-1 and TRBJ1-5; weak D call: TRBD1 (5 bases). Germline CDR1 and CDR2: SQVTM and ANQGSEA. V lost 5 bases to trimming and J lost 3 bases, with 11 bases between them. The CDR3 runs 13 residues.